Only one count was recorded for the clone carrying this TCR beta chain. Its antigen is not identified. Sequencing was at survey level. The protocol was immunoSEQ multiplex PCR, while the TCRdb copy is restricted to in-frame clones and leaves out a portion. Of 30,000 to 40,000 clones detected, roughly 71% appear once; the ten largest clones hold 2.5% to 3%. The sample belongs to a study of STAT5B mutations in CD4+ large granular lymphocyte leukemia. Study conclusions and caveats: No patients shared main leukemic clonotypes, though around 24% appeared at low frequency elsewhere. Compared with healthy controls (2/35), patient top clones favored TRBV06 (8/27).

Germline V lookup: CDR1 SGHAT, CDR2 FQDESV (reference sequence). The ends lost 2 bases at V and 4 bases at J; junction bases unmatched: 4. The CDR3 length is 14 residues. The origin of this receptor is a human donor in good health. The sample comprised CD4+ T cells from blood buffy coats. This chain joins TRBV11-1 and TRBJ1-2; 7 positions match TRBD1. This CDR3 is CASSLSGGRYGYTF. The CDR3 nucleotides read TGTGCCAGCAGCTTATCAGGGGGTCGCTATGGCTACACCTTC. Full variable domain (rest looked up from reference TRBV11-1 and TRBJ1-2): EAEVAQSPRYKITEKSQAVAFWCDPISGHATLYWYRQILGQGPELLVQFQDESVVDDSQLPKDRFSAERLKGVDSTLKIQPAELGDSAMYLCASSLSGGRYGYTFGSGTRLTVV.